Listed below are T cell receptor beta chains from one sample, sequenced in a study of blood T cell repertoires in COVID-19. Sequenced by immunoSEQ multiplex PCR; TCRdb stores in-frame clones only, minus some. Seen here are about 370,000 clones, around 90% observed once, and the top ten hold about 2.9%. The sample was peripheral blood. The receptor source for this set is a woman aged 25 to 39 with COVID-19, enrolled during active disease. Both conserved end residues are part of each CDR3. The D gene is left open where the match is weak. The size entry is marked missing in some rows and otherwise reads once, few, many or a size class.

cdr3_aa,cdr3_nt,j_call,d_call,v_call,clone_size
CASSYPAGLAVQETQYF,TGTGCCAGCAGCTACCCGGCCGGACTAGCGGTCCAAGAGACCCAGTACTTC,TRBJ2-5,TRBD2,TRBV5-6,.
CASSLGQSATNEKLFF,TGTGCCAGCAGCTTAGGGCAGTCCGCAACTAATGAAAAACTGTTTTTT,TRBJ1-4,.,TRBV7-9,.
CASSPMTGELFF,TGTGCCAGCAGCCCCATGACCGGGGAGCTGTTTTTT,TRBJ2-2,.,TRBV3-1/TRBV3-2,.
CASSVQGATPYEQYF,TGTGCCAGCAGTGTACAGGGGGCAACACCCTACGAGCAGTACTTC,TRBJ2-7,TRBD1,TRBV9,.
CAWSGLGGETQYF,TGTGCCTGGAGTGGCCTGGGGGGAGAGACCCAGTACTTC,TRBJ2-5,.,TRBV30,.
CASSTHRSSYNSPLHF,TGTGCCAGTAGTACTCACCGGAGCTCCTATAATTCACCCCTCCACTTT,TRBJ1-6,.,TRBV19,.
CASSKHLTEGEQFF,TGTGCCAGCAGCAAACACTTGACGGAGGGTGAGCAGTTCTTC,TRBJ2-1,.,TRBV11-2,.
CASSLESRGGDTIYF,TGTGCCAGCAGCTTAGAGTCTCGGGGAGGAGACACCATATATTTT,TRBJ1-3,.,TRBV7-2,.
CASSQVLSGPYNEQFF,TGTGCCAGCAGCCAAGTACTCAGCGGGCCCTACAATGAGCAGTTCTTC,TRBJ2-1,.,TRBV4-2,.
CASTPARDSSTDTQYF,TGTGCCAGCACCCCGGCGCGGGACAGCAGCACAGATACGCAGTATTTT,TRBJ2-3,.,TRBV5-8,few
CSVEEVRQQGRYGYTF,TGCAGCGTTGAAGAAGTGCGGCAACAGGGGCGTTATGGCTACACCTTC,TRBJ1-2,TRBD1,TRBV29-1,.
CASSQVSRNTEAFF,TGCGCCAGCAGCCAAGTCTCTCGGAACACTGAAGCTTTCTTT,TRBJ1-1,.,TRBV4-1,.
CASSLVAGSSGANVLTF,TGTGCCAGCAGCTTGGTAGCGGGGAGCTCTGGGGCCAACGTCCTGACTTTC,TRBJ2-6,TRBD2,TRBV7-2,.
CATSEERYYNEQFF,TGTGCCACCTCCGAGGAGCGCTACTACAATGAGCAGTTCTTC,TRBJ2-1,.,TRBV7-9,.
CASSPRNAGGPPNEQFF,TGTGCCAGCTCACCACGGAATGCGGGAGGGCCGCCCAATGAGCAGTTCTTC,TRBJ2-1,TRBD2,TRBV18,.
CASLLSLASGRARGNEQFF,TGTGCCAGCCTTCTAAGTCTGGCTAGCGGGAGAGCCCGGGGTAATGAGCAGTTCTTC,TRBJ2-1,TRBD2,TRBV7-9,few
CASSFLDSLNTEAFF,TGTGCCAGCAGCTTTCTGGACAGTTTGAACACTGAAGCTTTCTTT,TRBJ1-1,.,TRBV7-9,.
CASSPNRDTTSEQYF,TGTGCCAGCTCGCCTAACCGGGACACCACCTCCGAGCAGTACTTC,TRBJ2-7,.,TRBV18,.
CATSDGGRGVQPQHF,TGTGCCACCAGTGATGGGGGACGGGGGGTACAGCCCCAGCATTTT,TRBJ1-5,.,TRBV24-1,.
CASRGPGNEQFF,TGTGCCAGCAGGGGGCCAGGGAATGAGCAGTTCTTC,TRBJ2-1,.,TRBV12-3/TRBV12-4,.
CASSYRGGPQETQYF,TGCGCCAGCAGCTACCGAGGGGGACCCCAAGAGACCCAGTACTTC,TRBJ2-5,.,TRBV5-1,.